A selection of T cell receptor beta chains follows, all from one sample in a study of cytomegalovirus exposure and HLA in healthy donors. Assay used: immunoSEQ multiplex PCR; TCRdb lists only in-frame clones, some missing. Of 64,000 or so clones detected, about 71% appear once; the ten largest clones hold more than 9.5%. Sequenced material: PBMCs. The receptors derive from a woman in her fifties or sixties in good health and CMV-seropositive. Each CDR3 is given with its conserved first and last residue. A D gene is named only where the DNA matches it firmly. The listing skips clone size in some rows; elsewhere it reads once, few, many or a size class.

TRBV18	20	TRBD2	TRBJ2-3	.	TGTGCCAGCTCACCACCGAGGCTAGCGGGATCTCTCTTGGGCGCAGATACGCAGTATTTT	CASSPPRLAGSLLGADTQYF
TRBV19	11	.	TRBJ1-1	.	TGTGCCAGTAGTATAAGGACAGAAGTTTTCTTT	CASSIRTEVFF
TRBV10-3	17	.	TRBJ1-2	once	TGTGCCATCAGTGAGCCTACTCGAGGGGGGGCGGCCTATGGCTACACCTTC	CAISEPTRGGAAYGYTF
TRBV10-3	17	.	TRBJ1-1	.	TGTGCCATCAGTGAGTCGAGGGCAGGGGACACGAACACTGAAGCTTTCTTT	CAISESRAGDTNTEAFF
TRBV28	14	TRBD2	TRBJ2-1	.	TGTGCCAGCAGTTACACGACTAGCGGGCGTGAGCAGTTCTTC	CASSYTTSGREQFF
TRBV6-6	11	.	TRBJ2-3	many	TGTGCCAGCACTCAGTCGGATACGCAGTATTTT	CASTQSDTQYF
TRBV30	14	TRBD1	TRBJ1-2	.	TGTGCCTGGAGTGAGGGTAGCAGGGGGTTGGGCTACACCTTC	CAWSEGSRGLGYTF
TRBV6-1	15	.	TRBJ2-1	.	TGTGCCAGCAGTGAAGACGGGACAACTTACAATGAGCAGTTCTTC	CASSEDGTTYNEQFF
TRBV6-5	13	.	TRBJ2-1	.	TGTGCCAGCAGTTCTCCGAAACGGAATGAGCAGTTCTTC	CASSSPKRNEQFF
TRBV5-5	14	.	TRBJ2-1	.	TGTGCCAGCAGCTTGGCGGGGGTTGAGTATGAGCAGTTCTTC	CASSLAGVEYEQFF
TRBV19	15	.	TRBJ2-1	hyperexpanded	TGTGCCAGTAGTATTGGAGGGACTCACAACAATGAGCAGTTCTTC	CASSIGGTHNNEQFF
TRBV28	12	.	TRBJ1-1	.	TGTGCCAGCAGTTTGGGGAGCACTGAAGCTTTCTTT	CASSLGSTEAFF
TRBV19	15	TRBD1	TRBJ1-5	.	TGTGCCAGTAGTCTGGACAGGAATAGCAATCAGCCCCAGCATTTT	CASSLDRNSNQPQHF
TRBV30	15	TRBD1	TRBJ2-5	once	TGTGCCTGGACCCCGGGACAGCCGTACCAAGAGACCCAGTACTTC	CAWTPGQPYQETQYF
TRBV4-2	13	.	TRBJ1-2	.	TGTGCCAGCAGCCAACGAGGGCAGGAACGTATAAACTTC	CASSQRGQERINF
TRBV6-5	15	TRBD1	TRBJ2-7	.	TGTGCCAGCAGTTACTCGCTCAGGGGGCGGTACGAGCAGTACTTC	CASSYSLRGRYEQYF
TRBV19	13	TRBD1	TRBJ1-2	few	TGTGCCAGTAGGGCGACAGGGGGCAATGGCTACACCTTC	CASRATGGNGYTF
TRBV2	19	.	TRBJ2-4	.	TGTGCCAGCTCCCCCCCGGCTCCCTCACGAGGTGGAGCCAAAAACATTCAGTACTTC	CASSPPAPSRGGAKNIQYF
TRBV4-3	17	TRBD2	TRBJ2-1	.	TGCGCCAGCAGCCAAGACCCTAGCGGGACACTGATGGGTGAGCAGTTCTTC	CASSQDPSGTLMGEQFF
TRBV5-6	15	TRBD1	TRBJ2-1	.	TGTGCCAGCACCAGAGGACTACAGGGGGCGAATGAGCAGTTCTTC	CASTRGLQGANEQFF
TRBV7-2	15	.	TRBJ2-2	.	TGTGCCAGCAGCCCCCAGGGGTCGGCCACCGGGGAGCTGTTTTTT	CASSPQGSATGELFF
TRBV4-3	15	.	TRBJ1-3	.	TGCGCCAGCAGCCAAGAACGTGCGGAGGGAAACACCATATATTTT	CASSQERAEGNTIYF
TRBV27	15	TRBD1	TRBJ1-1	.	TGTGCCAGCAGTCACAGACAGGGGATGAGAACTGAAGCTTTCTTT	CASSHRQGMRTEAFF
TRBV4-1	14	.	TRBJ1-1	.	TGCGCCAGCGCCCTACAGATCTTGAACACTGAAGCTTTCTTT	CASALQILNTEAFF
TRBV2	15	TRBD2	TRBJ2-1	once	TGTGCCAGTGCGGACGGGAGCGGGACTGGGAATGAGCAGTTCTTC	CASADGSGTGNEQFF
TRBV5-1	15	.	TRBJ2-3	.	TGCGCCAGCAGCCCAGGACCGGGGAGCACAGATACGCAGTATTTT	CASSPGPGSTDTQYF
TRBV30	13	.	TRBJ1-1	.	TGTGCCTGGAGTGTACAAGGAGACACTGAAGCTTTCTTT	CAWSVQGDTEAFF
TRBV7-6	19	TRBD1	TRBJ2-2	.	TGTGCCAGCAGCTCCGTACTCTTCGGACAGGGGGCGCACACCGGGGAGCTGTTTTTT	CASSSVLFGQGAHTGELFF
TRBV28	14	TRBD1	TRBJ2-7	.	TGTGCCAGCAGTTGGGGACAGACCTCCTACGAGCAGTACTTC	CASSWGQTSYEQYF
TRBV27	17	.	TRBJ2-1	few	TGTGCCAGCAGTTTATCGGACGGGAACTACTACTACAATGAGCAGTTCTTC	CASSLSDGNYYYNEQFF
TRBV5-1	13	TRBD1	TRBJ1-2	.	TGCGCCAGCAGACTCGACAGGGACTATGGCTACACCTTC	CASRLDRDYGYTF
TRBV28	14	.	TRBJ2-1	.	TGTGCCAGCAGTTCGGGTGGTTCCTACAATGAGCAGTTCTTC	CASSSGGSYNEQFF
TRBV2	15	TRBD2	TRBJ2-2	.	TGTGCCAGCAGAGGACTAGCGGGAAGGAACGGGGAGCTGTTTTTT	CASRGLAGRNGELFF
TRBV11-2	14	.	TRBJ1-1	once	TGTGCCAGCAGCTTAGACATGGGGAGGACTGAAGCTTTCTTT	CASSLDMGRTEAFF
TRBV6-5	14	TRBD2	TRBJ2-7	few	TGTGCCAGCAGTTACGCGGGAGGGCCCTACGAGCAGTACTTC	CASSYAGGPYEQYF
TRBV10-2	15	.	TRBJ1-3	.	TGCGCCAGCAGTGTACAGCCGTCGTCTGGAAACACCATATATTTT	CASSVQPSSGNTIYF
TRBV11-3	12	.	TRBJ2-1	.	TGTGCCAGCAGCTCGAACGGGTATGAGCAGTTCTTC	CASSSNGYEQFF
TRBV7-2	13	.	TRBJ1-1	once	TGTGCCAGCAGCTTAGCGGCAGGGTCCGAAGCTTTCTTT	CASSLAAGSEAFF
TRBV5-4	12	.	TRBJ1-2	.	TGTGCCACCACAGGAGCAAACTATGGCTACACCTTC	CATTGANYGYTF
TRBV6-5	14	.	TRBJ1-1	.	TGTGCCAGCAGTTACTCGGGGCAGGGCACTGAAGCTTTCTTT	CASSYSGQGTEAFF
TRBV4-3	19	TRBD2	TRBJ2-3	.	TGCGCCAGCAGCCAAGAGGGTACGGGACTAGCGGGTTCCACAGATACGCAGTATTTT	CASSQEGTGLAGSTDTQYF
TRBV28	14	TRBD2	TRBJ2-7	few	TGTGCCAGCAGAAGACTAGCGGGAGTGTCCGAGCAGTACTTC	CASRRLAGVSEQYF
TRBV5-1	15	.	TRBJ1-2	.	TGCGCCAGCACCCCGACCGCGGGGGCAAACTATGGCTACACCTTC	CASTPTAGANYGYTF
TRBV5-1	14	.	TRBJ2-4	.	TGCGCCAGCAGCTTGGTTTGGGACACCCTAGACCAGTACTTC	CASSLVWDTLDQYF
TRBV6-6	15	TRBD1	TRBJ1-1	few	TGTGCCAGCAGTTCCCGCGTAGGGGGCGCGGCTGAAGCTTTCTTT	CASSSRVGGAAEAFF
TRBV7-9	17	.	TRBJ1-4	.	TGTGCCAGCAGCTTAACTTTTGTCAGGGGAGTTAATGAAAAACTGTTTTTT	CASSLTFVRGVNEKLFF
TRBV7-9	16	.	TRBJ2-2	few	.	CASSFLWTGARGELFF
TRBV5-6	11	.	TRBJ2-1	.	TGTGCCAGCAGCCTCTTCGATGAGCAGTTCTTC	CASSLFDEQFF
TRBV7-8	16	TRBD2	TRBJ2-5	few	TGTGCCAGCAGCCCCGGGACTAGCGAGTTCCAAGAGACCCAGTACTTC	CASSPGTSEFQETQYF
TRBV5-6	15	.	TRBJ1-2	.	TGTGCCAGCAGCTTGATGAGGGGGAGAAACTATGGCTACACCTTC	CASSLMRGRNYGYTF
TRBV9	13	.	TRBJ2-1	.	TGTGCCAGCAGCCCTCGGACAGACAATGAGCAGTTCTTC	CASSPRTDNEQFF
TRBV4-1	14	.	TRBJ1-1	.	TGCGCCAGCAGCCAAGGGGCCTTAAACACTGAAGCTTTCTTT	CASSQGALNTEAFF
TRBV6-5	14	TRBD1	TRBJ1-1	.	TGTGCCACATCGCCGGGACAGCTAAACACTGAAGCTTTCTTT	CATSPGQLNTEAFF
TRBV18	14	.	TRBJ1-4	.	TGTGCCAGCTCACCGGGAGCAACTAATGAAAAACTGTTTTTT	CASSPGATNEKLFF
TRBV18	15	.	TRBJ2-1	.	TGTGCCAGCTCGCCGGTTAACCCCGAGTACAATGAGCAGTTCTTC	CASSPVNPEYNEQFF
TRBV9	17	TRBD1	TRBJ1-1	.	TGTGCCAGCAGCGTAGGGGACAGCAGCTACATGAACACTGAAGCTTTCTTT	CASSVGDSSYMNTEAFF
TRBV4-3	14	.	TRBJ1-2	.	TGCGCCAGCAGCCAAGTCGGGGACATCTATGGCTACACCTTC	CASSQVGDIYGYTF
TRBV18	16	.	TRBJ2-2	.	TGTGCCAGCTCACCAGGGGCCAGGGCGGACACCGGGGAGCTGTTTTTT	CASSPGARADTGELFF